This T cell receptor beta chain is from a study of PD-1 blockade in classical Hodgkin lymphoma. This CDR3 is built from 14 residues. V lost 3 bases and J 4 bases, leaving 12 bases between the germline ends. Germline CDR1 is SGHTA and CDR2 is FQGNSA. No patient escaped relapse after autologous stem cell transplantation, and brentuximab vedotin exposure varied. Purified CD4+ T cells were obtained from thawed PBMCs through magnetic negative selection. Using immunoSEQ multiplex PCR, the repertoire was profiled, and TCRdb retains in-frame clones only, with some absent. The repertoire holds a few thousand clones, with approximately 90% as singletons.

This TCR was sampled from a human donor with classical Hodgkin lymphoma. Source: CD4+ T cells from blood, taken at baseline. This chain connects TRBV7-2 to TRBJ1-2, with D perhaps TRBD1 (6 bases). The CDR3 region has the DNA TGTGCCAGCAGCTTTTCAGGGGTCGTCTATGGCTACACCTTC. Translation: CASSFSGVVYGYTF. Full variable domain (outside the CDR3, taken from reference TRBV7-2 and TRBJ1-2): GAGVSQSPSNKVTEKGKDVELRCDPISGHTALYWYRQSLGQGLEFLIYFQGNSAPDKSGLPSDRFSAERTGGSVSTLTIQRTQQEDSAVYLCASSFSGVVYGYTFGSGTRLTVV.